One sample yielded the 22 T cell receptor beta chains listed below, sequenced in a study of response to subunit inactivated influenza vaccine. TCRdb redid the calling of the RT-PCR reads with MiXCR, one entry per CDR3 protein. The table has about 160,000 distinct CDR3 sequences, roughly a tenth seen once. The specimen comprised non-naive T cells sorted from PBMCs, sampled roughly 45 days after vaccination. Receptors were obtained from a man aged 50-60 years who received an inactivated influenza vaccine.

This clonotype occurred a few times. The CDR3 reads CASSFAQGSSGANVLTF. DNA for the CDR3: TGTGCCAGCAGTTTCGCGCAGGGCAGCTCTGGGGCCAACGTCCTGACTTTC. The chain is built from TRBV28 and TRBJ2-6, with TRBD1 as a possible D gene (5 bases). Trimming took 3 bases from V and 0 from J, leaving 12 bases between them. The germline CDR1 and CDR2 sequences are MDHEN and SYDVKM. CDR3 size: 17 residues. Complete variable domain (other parts from reference TRBV28 and TRBJ2-6): DVKVTQSSRYLVKRTGEKVFLECVQDMDHENMFWYRQDPGLGLRLIYFSYDVKMKEKGDIPEGYSVSREKKERFSLILESASTNQTSMYLCASSFAQGSSGANVLTFGAGSRLTVL.

The rearrangement uses TRBV4-2 and TRBJ2-7; D is possibly TRBD2 (5 bases). The germline CDR1 and CDR2 sequences are LGHNA and YNFKEQ. V shed 3 bases and J shed 3 bases, with 9 bases lying between them. The CDR3 totals 13 residues. The CDR3 DNA reads TGTGCCAGCAGCCACCCGGGGAACTACGAGCAGTACTTC. This translates into CASSHPGNYEQYF.

This chain connects TRBV7-9 to TRBJ2-3, with 11 bases matching TRBD2. J lost 0 bases, V lost 5 bases, and 4 bases had no gene match. Germline loops: CDR1 SEHNR, CDR2 FQNEAQ (reference sequence). This CDR3 comprises 16 residues. CDR3 region: CASSGPSGRSTDTQYF. The CDR3 coding sequence is TGTGCCAGCAGCGGTCCTAGCGGGAGGAGCACAGATACGCAGTATTTT. The complete variable domain, with remaining parts taken from reference TRBV7-9 and TRBJ2-3, reads DTGVSQNPRHKITKRGQNVTFRCDPISEHNRLYWYRQTLGQGPEFLTYFQNEAQLEKSRLLSDRFSAERPKGSFSTLEIQRTEQGDSAMYLCASSGPSGRSTDTQYFGPGTRLTVL.

This clonotype has more than one count but fewer than ten. This chain uses TRBV14 with TRBJ2-1; no firm D call. The CDR3 runs to 16 residues. V lost 0 bases, J lost 8 bases, and 17 bases lay in between. Germline lookup yields CDR1 SGHDN and CDR2 FVKESK. CDR3 sequence: CASSQDLIVSGYEQFF. CDR3 DNA: TGTGCCAGCAGCCAAGATCTTATAGTGTCTGGTTATGAGCAGTTCTTC.

This clonotype appeared a few times. This chain links TRBV2 with TRBJ2-5; 14 bases agree with TRBD2. CDR1 and CDR2 from the germline V gene are SNHLY and FYNNEI. The CDR3 has 15 residues. The ends lost 0 bases at V and 9 bases at J; junction bases unmatched: 3. The CDR3 DNA sequence: TGTGCCAGCAGTGAAGCGGGACTAGCGGGAGCGGCCCAGTACTTC. Its protein product is CASSEAGLAGAAQYF. Based on the CDR3 plus reference TRBV2 and TRBJ2-5, the full variable domain is EPEVTQTPSHQVTQMGQEVILRCVPISNHLYFYWYRQILGQKVEFLVSFYNNEISEKSEIFDDQFSVERPDGSNFTLKIRSTKLEDSAMYFCASSEAGLAGAAQYFGPGTRLLVL.

V usage is TRBV24-1 and J usage is TRBJ2-1; D may be TRBD1 (5 bases). Trimming removed 1 base at V and 6 bases at J, with 6 bases between. This CDR3 has 13 residues. Germline V lookup: CDR1 KGHDR, CDR2 SFDVKD. Written as DNA, the CDR3 is TGTGCCACCAGTGATTTAAGGGGCAATGAGCAGTTCTTC. Amino acids: CATSDLRGNEQFF.

This clonotype was observed many times. The chain couples TRBV5-1 to TRBJ2-1; D possibly uses TRBD1 or TRBD2 (6 bases each). Germline V CDR1 and CDR2: SGHRS, YFSETQ. Trimming left V 3 bases short and J 5 bases short, with 21 bases between. The CDR3 covers 17 residues. CDR3 sequence reads: CASSSEVGGRTNNEQFF. The CDR3 nucleotides read TGCGCCAGCAGCTCGGAGGTAGGGGGGCGCACTAACAATGAGCAGTTCTTC.

This clonotype has only a few counts. The DNA of the CDR3 is TGTGCTAGTGGTTTAACCTCAGCGGAGGGAAGCTACAATGAGCAGTTCTTC. It specifies CASGLTSAEGSYNEQFF. The chain uses TRBV12-5 and TRBJ2-1; the D gene is possibly TRBD2 (6 bases). This CDR3 comprises 17 residues. From germline, CDR1 is LGHNT and CDR2 FRNRAP. Trimming removed 3 bases at V and 3 bases at J, with 18 bases between.

This clonotype was recorded at least ten times. CDR3 region: CASSFDPAVNTEAFF. The CDR3 DNA reads as TGCGCCAGCAGCTTTGACCCCGCAGTGAACACTGAAGCTTTCTTT. The V gene is TRBV5-1, the J gene TRBJ1-1; D is uncertain. V was pared by 2 bases and J by 0 bases, with 11 bases between. Germline CDR1 is SGHRS and CDR2 is YFSETQ. The CDR3 has 15 amino acids.

The V and J genes are TRBV5-6 and TRBJ2-5; D gene unclear. V dropped 7 bases and J dropped 2 bases, with 12 bases sitting between them. The length of the CDR3 is 13 residues. Germline V lookup: CDR1 SGHDT, CDR2 YYEEEE. Here the CDR3 reads CASGLGQQETQYF. The CDR3 nucleotides are TGTGCCAGCGGCCTCGGGCAACAAGAGACCCAGTACTTC.

The J gene is TRBJ2-1, the V gene TRBV7-9, with unresolved D. This CDR3 is 14 amino acids long. The V end lost 4 bases, the J end lost 5 bases, and 12 bases lay between the germline ends. The germline CDR1 and CDR2 sequences are SEHNR and FQNEAQ (reference sequence). CDR3 nucleotides: TGTGCCAGCAGCTCAAAACGAACCCACAATGAGCAGTTCTTC. Its protein product is CASSSKRTHNEQFF.

This clonotype was detected only a few times. The chain links TRBV4-3 to TRBJ1-1; D is undetermined. V dropped 3 bases and J dropped 1 base, with 9 bases sitting between them. This CDR3 comprises 14 residues. CDR1 is LGHNA and CDR2 is YSLEER in the germline V gene. The CDR3 spells CASSQYTTNTEAFF. CDR3 DNA: TGCGCCAGCAGCCAGTATACAACGAACACTGAAGCTTTCTTT.

This clonotype was seen many times. The J gene is TRBJ1-6, the V gene TRBV5-5; TRBD1 is a possible D gene (5 bases). This CDR3 spans 17 amino acids. The germline V gene has CDR1 SGHKS and CDR2 YYEKEE (reference sequence). Trimming removed 0 bases at V and 3 bases at J, with 13 bases between. Here the CDR3 reads CASSLGQSPNYNSPLHF. In nucleotides, the CDR3 is TGTGCCAGCAGCTTGGGACAGTCCCCCAACTATAATTCACCCCTCCACTTT.

This clonotype was observed a handful of times. This rearrangement joins TRBV6-2 or TRBV6-3 to TRBJ2-1; weak D call: TRBD1 (6 bases). V shed 2 bases and J shed 9 bases, with 14 bases lying between them. Germline CDR1 is MNHEY and CDR2 is SVGEGT. This CDR3 is 14 amino acids long. In nucleotides, the CDR3 is TGTGCCAGCAGTTACGGGACAAAAAGCGGTGAGCAGTTCTTC. Protein sequence: CASSYGTKSGEQFF.

This chain connects TRBV6-5 to TRBJ2-1; 10 nucleotides agree with TRBD2. From germline, CDR1 is MNHEY and CDR2 SVGAGI. The CDR3 consists of 16 residues. V dropped 3 bases and J dropped 4; count of bases not matched to a gene: 6. In DNA, the CDR3 is TGTGCCAGCAGTTATTTTCCTAGCGGGGGATACAATGAGCAGTTCTTC. It specifies CASSYFPSGGYNEQFF.

The chain links TRBV20-1 to TRBJ1-5; 10 bases align to TRBD1. The junction had 7 bases not matched to a gene; V was cut back by 6 bases and J by 2 bases. The CDR3 sequence is 15 residues long. Germline V gives CDR1 DFQATT, CDR2 SNEGSKA (reference sequence). The CDR3, as DNA: TGCAGTGCAGGAGGGACAGGGGAACGCAATCAGCCCCAGCATTTT. Its translation: CSAGGTGERNQPQHF.

The rearrangement links TRBV10-1 to TRBJ2-3; 10 bases map to TRBD2. The CDR3 loop spans 16 amino acids. V was pared by 3 bases and J by 5 bases, with 8 bases of the junction left unmatched. Germline CDR1 and CDR2: WNHNN and SYGVQD (reference sequence). The CDR3 protein is CASSDGGSGGKDTQYF. The CDR3 coding sequence is TGCGCCAGCAGTGATGGGGGTAGCGGGGGGAAAGATACGCAGTATTTT.

Details on this clonotype: A much larger clone sits a single nucleotide away, making a read error possible. The CDR3 DNA is TGCGCCAGCTCCGACATTTCTCAAGAGACCAAGTACTTC. Protein sequence: CASSDISQETKYF. This sequence joins TRBV5-1 and TRBJ2-5, with D unresolved. The CDR3 covers 13 residues. Per germline, CDR1 SGHRS and CDR2 YFSETQ.

The gene calls are TRBV20-1 and TRBJ1-2, with a tentative D call TRBD1 (6 bases). Germline CDR1 and CDR2: DFQATT and SNEGSKA (reference sequence). CDR3 size: 13 residues. The V and J ends lost 5 bases and 1 base respectively, with 11 bases between them. This chain's CDR3 is CSAVDSHNYGYTF. The CDR3 nucleotides are TGCAGTGCTGTGGACAGTCATAACTATGGCTACACCTTC.

This clonotype was detected many times. The rearrangement uses TRBV29-1 and TRBJ2-5; 8 nucleotides agree with TRBD2. The CDR3 spans 13 residues. Germline V gives CDR1 SQVTM, CDR2 ANQGSEA. The V gene end was trimmed by 6 bases and the J gene end by 5 bases; junction bases not matched to a gene: 8. CDR3 coding DNA: TGCAGCGTCGAGCGGGAGTTGCGGGAGACCCAGTACTTC. The encoded protein is CSVERELRETQYF.

This clonotype was recorded many times. The rearrangement joins TRBV6-5 to TRBJ1-2; D might be TRBD1 (5 bases). The V gene lost 0 bases and the J gene lost 4 bases, with 9 bases spanning the gap. The germline gives CDR1 MNHEY, CDR2 SVGAGI. The CDR3 consists of 14 residues. The CDR3 is CASSYSGGVYGYTF. The CDR3 DNA follows: TGTGCCAGCAGTTACTCGGGAGGGGTCTATGGCTACACCTTC.

This clonotype was detected a few times. The CDR3 sequence: CASSYSPLGTEAFF. The CDR3 nucleotides are TGTGCCAGCAGTTACTCCCCGCTTGGGACTGAAGCTTTCTTT. J is TRBJ1-1 and V is TRBV6-5, with D unresolved. The CDR3 has 14 amino acids. Trimming cost V 0 bases and J 5 bases, with 10 bases left between them. Germline V CDR1 and CDR2: MNHEY, SVGAGI.